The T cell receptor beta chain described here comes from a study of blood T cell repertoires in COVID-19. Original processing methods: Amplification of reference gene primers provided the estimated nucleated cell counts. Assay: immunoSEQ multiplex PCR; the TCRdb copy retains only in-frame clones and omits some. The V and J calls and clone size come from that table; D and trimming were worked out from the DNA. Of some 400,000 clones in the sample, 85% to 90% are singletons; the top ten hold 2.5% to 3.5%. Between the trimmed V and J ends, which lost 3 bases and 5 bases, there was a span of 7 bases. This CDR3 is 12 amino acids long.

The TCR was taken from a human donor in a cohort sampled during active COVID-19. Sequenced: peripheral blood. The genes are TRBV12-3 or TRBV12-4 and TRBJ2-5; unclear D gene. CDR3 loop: CASSLNGETQYF. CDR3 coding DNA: TGTGCCAGCAGTTTGAACGGGGAGACCCAGTACTTC.